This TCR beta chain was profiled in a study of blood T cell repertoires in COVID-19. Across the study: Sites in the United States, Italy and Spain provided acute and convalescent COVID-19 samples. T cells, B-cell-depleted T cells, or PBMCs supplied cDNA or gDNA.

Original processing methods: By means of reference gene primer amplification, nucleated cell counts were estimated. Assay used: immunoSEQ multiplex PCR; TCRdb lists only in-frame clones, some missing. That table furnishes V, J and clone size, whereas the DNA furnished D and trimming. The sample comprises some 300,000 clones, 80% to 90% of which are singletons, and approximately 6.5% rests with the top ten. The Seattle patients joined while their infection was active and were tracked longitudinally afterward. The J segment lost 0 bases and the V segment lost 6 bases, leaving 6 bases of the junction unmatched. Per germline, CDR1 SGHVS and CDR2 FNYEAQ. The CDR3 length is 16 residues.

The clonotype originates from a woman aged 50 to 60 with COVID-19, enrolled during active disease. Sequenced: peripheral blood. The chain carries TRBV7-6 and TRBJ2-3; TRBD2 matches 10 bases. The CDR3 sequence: CASSWTSGASTDTQYF. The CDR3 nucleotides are TGTGCCAGCAGTTGGACTAGCGGAGCTAGCACAGATACGCAGTATTTT.